This entry describes one T cell receptor beta chain. The data belong to a study of shared clonotypes between healthy human individuals. J was trimmed by 9 bases and V by 0 bases; bases with no gene match: 9. This CDR3 comprises 16 residues. Germline lookup yields CDR1 MNHEY and CDR2 SMNVEV (reference sequence). CD45RO negativity and positive selection for CCR7 defined naive CD8 cells, a population that excluded terminally differentiated effector memory CD45RA+ cells. The table came from immunoSEQ multiplex PCR; TCRdb's copy has only in-frame clones and leaves some out. This table holds about 2,100,000 clones, roughly 91% found once.

Source material: naive CD8+ T cells from PBMCs. This TCR derives from a man between 18 and 29 years old in good health. Some clones in this sample may be carry-over from other donors' samples. The chain carries TRBV27 and TRBJ2-1; TRBD2 matches at 9 bases. CDR3 region: CASSLSSIAGVGEQFF. DNA of the CDR3: TGTGCCAGCAGTTTATCGTCGATAGCGGGAGTGGGTGAGCAGTTCTTC.